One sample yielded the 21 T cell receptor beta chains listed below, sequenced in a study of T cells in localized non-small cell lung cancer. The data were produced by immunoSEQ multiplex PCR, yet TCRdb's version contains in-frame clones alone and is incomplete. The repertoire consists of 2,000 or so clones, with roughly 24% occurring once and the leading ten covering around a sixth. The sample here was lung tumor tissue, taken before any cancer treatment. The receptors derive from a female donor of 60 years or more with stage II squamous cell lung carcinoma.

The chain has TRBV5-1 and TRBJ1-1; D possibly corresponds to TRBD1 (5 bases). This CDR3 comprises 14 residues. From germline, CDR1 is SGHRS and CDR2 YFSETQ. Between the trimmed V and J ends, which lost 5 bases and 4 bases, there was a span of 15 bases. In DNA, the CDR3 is TGCGCCAGCAGACGAACGACAGACCCCACTGAAGCTTTCTTT. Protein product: CASRRTTDPTEAFF.

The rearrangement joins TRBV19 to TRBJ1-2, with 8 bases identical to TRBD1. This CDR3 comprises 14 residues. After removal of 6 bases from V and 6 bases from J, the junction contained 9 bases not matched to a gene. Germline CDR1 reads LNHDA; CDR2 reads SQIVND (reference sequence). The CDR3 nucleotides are TGTGCCAGTAGATTTGACAGGGGCGCCCATGGCTACACCTTC. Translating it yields CASRFDRGAHGYTF.

CDR3 protein: CASSQEMMGVNTGELFF. The CDR3, as DNA: TGCGCCAGCAGCCAAGAAATGATGGGGGTGAACACCGGGGAGCTGTTTTTT. The V and J genes are TRBV4-1 and TRBJ2-2; TRBD1 or TRBD2 may be the D gene (5 bases each). Trimming removed 0 bases at V and 1 base at J, with 12 bases between. CDR1 is MGHRA and CDR2 is YSYEKL in the germline V gene. There are 17 residues in the CDR3.

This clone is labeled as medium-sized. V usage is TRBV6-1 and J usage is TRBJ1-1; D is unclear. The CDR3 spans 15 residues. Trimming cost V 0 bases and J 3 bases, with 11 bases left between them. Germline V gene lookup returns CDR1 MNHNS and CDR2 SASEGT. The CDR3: CASSEALGWYTEAFF. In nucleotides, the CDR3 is TGTGCCAGCAGTGAAGCGTTGGGTTGGTACACTGAAGCTTTCTTT.

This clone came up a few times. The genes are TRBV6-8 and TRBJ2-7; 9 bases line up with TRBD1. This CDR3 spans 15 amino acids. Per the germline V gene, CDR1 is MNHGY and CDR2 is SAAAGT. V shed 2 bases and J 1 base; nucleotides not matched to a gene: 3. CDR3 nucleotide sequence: TGTGCCAGCAGTTACCTCGGACAGGGGTCCTACGAGCAGTACGTC. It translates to CASSYLGQGSYEQYV.

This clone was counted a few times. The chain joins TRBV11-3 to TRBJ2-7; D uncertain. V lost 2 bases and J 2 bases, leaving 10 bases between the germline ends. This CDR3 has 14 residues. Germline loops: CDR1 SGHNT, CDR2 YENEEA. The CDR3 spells CASSLYDATYEQYV. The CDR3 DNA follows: TGTGCCAGCAGCTTATATGACGCTACCTACGAGCAGTACGTC.

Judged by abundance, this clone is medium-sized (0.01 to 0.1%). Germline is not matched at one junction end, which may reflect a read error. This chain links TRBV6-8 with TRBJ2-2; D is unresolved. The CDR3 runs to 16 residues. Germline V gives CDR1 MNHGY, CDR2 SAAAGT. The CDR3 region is CASSDSGGPNTGELFF. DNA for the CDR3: TGTGCCAGCAGTGACTCAGGCGGACCGAACACCGGGGAGCTGTTTTTT.

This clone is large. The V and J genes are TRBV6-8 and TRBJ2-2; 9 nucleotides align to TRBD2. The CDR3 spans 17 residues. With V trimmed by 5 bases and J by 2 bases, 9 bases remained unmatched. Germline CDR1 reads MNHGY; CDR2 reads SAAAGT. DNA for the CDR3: TGTGCCAGCAGTAAATCGGCGGGAGGGACCAACACCGGGGAGCTGTTTTTT. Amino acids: CASSKSAGGTNTGELFF.

DNA for the CDR3: TGTGCCACCAGCAGGAGGGACCGCCAAGAGACCCAGTACTTC. It translates to CATSRRDRQETQYF. This chain uses TRBV15 with TRBJ2-5, with D perhaps being TRBD1 or TRBD2 (5 bases each). Trimming took off 3 bases at V and 1 base at J, with 9 bases between the two ends. The germline V gene encodes CDR1 LNHNV and CDR2 YYDKDF (reference sequence). CDR3 length: 14 amino acids.

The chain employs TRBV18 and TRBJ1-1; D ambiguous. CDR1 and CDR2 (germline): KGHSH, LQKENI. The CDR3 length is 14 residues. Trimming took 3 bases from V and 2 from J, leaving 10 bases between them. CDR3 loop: CASSPDGLNTEAFF. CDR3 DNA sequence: TGTGCCAGCTCACCCGACGGGCTCAACACTGAAGCTTTCTTT.

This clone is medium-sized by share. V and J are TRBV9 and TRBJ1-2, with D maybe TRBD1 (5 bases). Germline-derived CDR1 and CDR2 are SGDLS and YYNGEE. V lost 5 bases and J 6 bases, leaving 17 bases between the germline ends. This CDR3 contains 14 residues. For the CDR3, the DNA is TGTGCCAGCAGTGAAACTGGGGCTGGAGATGGCTACACCTTC. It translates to CASSETGAGDGYTF.

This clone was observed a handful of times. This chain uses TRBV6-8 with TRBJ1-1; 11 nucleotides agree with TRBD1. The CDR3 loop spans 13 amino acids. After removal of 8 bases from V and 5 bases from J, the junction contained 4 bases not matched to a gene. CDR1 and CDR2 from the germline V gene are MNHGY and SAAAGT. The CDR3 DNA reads TGTGCCAGCGGCGGGGACAGGGGGACTGAAGCTTTCTTT. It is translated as CASGGDRGTEAFF.

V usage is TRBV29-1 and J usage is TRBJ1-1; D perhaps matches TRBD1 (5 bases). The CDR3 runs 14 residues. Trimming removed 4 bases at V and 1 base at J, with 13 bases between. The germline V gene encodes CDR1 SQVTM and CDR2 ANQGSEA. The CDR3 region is CSVVPTGWNTEAFF. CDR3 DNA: TGCAGCGTTGTCCCAACAGGCTGGAACACTGAAGCTTTCTTT.

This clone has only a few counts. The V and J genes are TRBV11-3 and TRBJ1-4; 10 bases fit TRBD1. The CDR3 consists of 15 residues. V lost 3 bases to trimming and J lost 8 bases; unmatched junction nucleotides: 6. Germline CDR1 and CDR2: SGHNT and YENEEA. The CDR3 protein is CASSFLGQGIEKLFF. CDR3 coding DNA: TGTGCCAGCAGCTTTTTGGGACAGGGGATCGAAAAACTGTTTTTT.

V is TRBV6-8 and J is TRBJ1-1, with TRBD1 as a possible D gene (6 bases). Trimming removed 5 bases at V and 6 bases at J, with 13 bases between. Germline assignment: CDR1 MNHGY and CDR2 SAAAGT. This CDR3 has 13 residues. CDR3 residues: CASSRVGGSEAFF. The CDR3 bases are TGTGCCAGCAGTCGAGTCGGGGGCTCTGAAGCTTTCTTT.

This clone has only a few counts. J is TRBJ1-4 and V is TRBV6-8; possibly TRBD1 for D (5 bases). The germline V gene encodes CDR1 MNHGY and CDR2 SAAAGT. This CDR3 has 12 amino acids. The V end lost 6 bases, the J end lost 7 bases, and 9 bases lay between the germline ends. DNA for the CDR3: TGTGCCAGCAGACGAACAGGTGAAAAACTGTTTTTT. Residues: CASRRTGEKLFF.

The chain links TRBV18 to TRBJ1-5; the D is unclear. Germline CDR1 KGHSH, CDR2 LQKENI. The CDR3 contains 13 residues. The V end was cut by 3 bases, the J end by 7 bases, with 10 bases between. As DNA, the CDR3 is TGTGCCAGCTCACCCCAGGAGGGCCAGCCCCAGCATTTT. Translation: CASSPQEGQPQHF. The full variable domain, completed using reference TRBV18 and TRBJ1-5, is NAGVMQNPRHLVRRRGQEARLRCSPMKGHSHVYWYRQLPEEGLKFMVYLQKENIIDESGMPKERFSAEFPKEGPSILRIQQVVRGDSAAYFCASSPQEGQPQHFGDGTRLSIL.

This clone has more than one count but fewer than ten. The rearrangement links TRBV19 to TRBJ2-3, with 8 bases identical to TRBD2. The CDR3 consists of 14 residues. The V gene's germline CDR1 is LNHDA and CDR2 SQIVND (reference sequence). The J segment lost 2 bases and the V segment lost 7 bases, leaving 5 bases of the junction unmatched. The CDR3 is CASKGGGSTDTQYF. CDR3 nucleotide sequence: TGTGCCAGTAAGGGCGGGGGGTCCACAGATACGCAGTATTTT.

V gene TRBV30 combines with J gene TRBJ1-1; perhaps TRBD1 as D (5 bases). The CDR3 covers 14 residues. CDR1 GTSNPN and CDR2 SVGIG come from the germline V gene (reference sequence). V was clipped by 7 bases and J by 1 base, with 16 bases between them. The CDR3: CASSQGSSNTEAFF. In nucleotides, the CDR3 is TGTGCCTCAAGCCAGGGAAGTTCGAACACTGAAGCTTTCTTT.

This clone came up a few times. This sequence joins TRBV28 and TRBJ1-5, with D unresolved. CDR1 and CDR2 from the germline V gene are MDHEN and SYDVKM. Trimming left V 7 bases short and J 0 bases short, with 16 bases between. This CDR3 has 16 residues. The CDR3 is CASTPQAGLSNQPQHF. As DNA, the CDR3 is TGTGCCAGCACCCCCCAGGCCGGACTTAGCAATCAGCCCCAGCATTTT.

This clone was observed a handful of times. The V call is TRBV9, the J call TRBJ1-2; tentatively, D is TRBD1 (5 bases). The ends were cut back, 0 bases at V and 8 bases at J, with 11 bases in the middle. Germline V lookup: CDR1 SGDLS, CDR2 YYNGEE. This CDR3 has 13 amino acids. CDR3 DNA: TGTGCCAGCAGCGTAGAGGGGCCTGCGGGCTACACCTTC. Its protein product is CASSVEGPAGYTF.